The rows below give T cell receptor beta chains drawn from one sample of a study of blood T cell repertoires in COVID-19. TCRdb keeps only in-frame clones here, not all; method: immunoSEQ multiplex PCR. The profile covers about 190,000 clones, with about 87% appearing a single time and around 0.88% taken by the ten largest. Material: peripheral blood. All receptors derive from a woman in her late teens or twenties who had recovered from COVID-19. Each CDR3 is given without its conserved first and last residue. Clone size is stated in some rows and not others, as once, few, many or a class when expanded.

cdr3_aa: SVTRTNYNEQF
v_call: TRBV29-1
clone_size: NA
j_call: TRBJ2-1

cdr3_aa: ASSQDFWVRPLKETQY
v_call: TRBV4-1
clone_size: once
j_call: TRBJ2-5

cdr3_aa: ASIGDLINEQF
v_call: TRBV12-3/TRBV12-4
clone_size: NA
j_call: TRBJ2-1

cdr3_aa: ASSRGVLGDNEQF
v_call: TRBV7-2
clone_size: NA
j_call: TRBJ2-1

cdr3_aa: ASSPLAGVTGELF
v_call: TRBV7-3
clone_size: NA
j_call: TRBJ2-2

cdr3_aa: ASSWDSNYGYT
v_call: TRBV19
clone_size: NA
j_call: TRBJ1-2

cdr3_aa: ASSPGSSDIQY
v_call: TRBV18
clone_size: NA
j_call: TRBJ2-4

cdr3_aa: ASSDLFSQPQH
v_call: TRBV2
clone_size: NA
j_call: TRBJ1-5

cdr3_aa: ASSEDGTDDYNEQF
v_call: TRBV2
clone_size: NA
j_call: TRBJ2-1

cdr3_aa: ASSLAGGSNQPQH
v_call: TRBV27
clone_size: few
j_call: TRBJ1-5

cdr3_aa: ASSDYNRGRGYT
v_call: TRBV5-6
clone_size: NA
j_call: TRBJ1-2

cdr3_aa: ASSRTGNSTDTQY
v_call: TRBV23-1
clone_size: NA
j_call: TRBJ2-3

cdr3_aa: ASSFDRANEQF
v_call: TRBV27
clone_size: NA
j_call: TRBJ2-1